The 11 T cell receptor beta chains listed next were all sequenced from one sample in a study of blood T cells in healthy people across ages. The use of a sample-barcoded 5' primer and a J-beta primer mix characterized a second PCR of about 7 to 12 cycles. TCRdb independently ran MiXCR on the 5' RACE reads; one entry per CDR3 protein. The repertoire holds 550,000 to 700,000 distinct CDR3 sequences, with about 25% as singletons. The sample consisted of blood. Receptor source: a woman aged 65 to 85 in good health.

DNA of the CDR3: TGCGCCAGCAATCCCGGGGAAGAGACCCAGTACTTC. It codes for CASNPGEETQYF. This chain uses TRBV5-1 with TRBJ2-5, with D possibly being TRBD2 (5 bases). V lost 6 bases and J lost 3, with 9 bases in between. The CDR3 runs to 12 residues. Germline assignment: CDR1 SGHRS and CDR2 YFSETQ.

The chain links TRBV18 to TRBJ2-1; D unresolved. The CDR3 extends over 14 amino acids. Germline values: CDR1 KGHSH, CDR2 LQKENI. V lost 3 bases and J 6 bases, leaving 12 bases between the germline ends. CDR3 nucleotide sequence: TGTGCCAGCTCACCGGTGCGAGCAGCCAATGAGCAGTTCTTC. Translated: CASSPVRAANEQFF.

The V call is TRBV4-1, the J call TRBJ2-5, with D unresolved. Germline values: CDR1 MGHRA, CDR2 YSYEKL. This CDR3 comprises 14 residues. V was pared by 3 bases and J by 2 bases, with 10 bases between. CDR3 nucleotides: TGCGCCAGCAGCCAGGCGATACTGCAAGAGACCCAGTACTTC. It codes for CASSQAILQETQYF.

The chain links TRBV5-1 to TRBJ1-4; D is possibly TRBD1 (6 bases). V was pared by 0 bases and J by 8 bases, with 14 bases between. The CDR3 is 15 amino acids. Germline V CDR1 and CDR2: SGHRS, YFSETQ. The CDR3 reads CASSLVGAGREKLFF. CDR3 nucleotides: TGCGCCAGCAGCTTGGTGGGGGCCGGGCGAGAAAAACTGTTTTTT.

J is TRBJ2-5 and V is TRBV10-3, with 8 positions matching TRBD1. This CDR3 comprises 15 residues. Trimming at V came to 2 bases and at J to 2 bases, leaving 4 bases not matched to a gene. CDR1 is ENHRY, CDR2 SYGVKD, per germline. This CDR3 is CAISEEWDRQETQYF. The CDR3 nucleotides are TGTGCCATCAGTGAGGAATGGGACAGGCAAGAGACCCAGTACTTC.

This clonotype occurred a few times. This sequence joins TRBV5-4 and TRBJ2-1, with 13 positions matching TRBD2. CDR1 and CDR2 (germline): SGHNT, YYREEE (reference sequence). With 1 base clipped from V and 9 bases from J, the junction kept 7 bases outside the gene matches. The CDR3 is 16 residues long. CDR3 residues: CASSLNGLAGAGEQFF. CDR3 sequence (DNA): TGTGCCAGCAGCTTGAATGGACTAGCGGGGGCGGGTGAGCAGTTCTTC.

This clonotype occurred a few times. The gene calls are TRBV4-3 and TRBJ1-5; the D is unclear. The CDR3 has 15 amino acids. Trimming left V 0 bases short and J 6 bases short, with 12 bases between. CDR1 LGHNA and CDR2 YSLEER come from the germline V gene. CDR3 sequence reads: CASSQDLRVPQPQHF. The CDR3 DNA is TGCGCCAGCAGCCAAGATCTACGGGTTCCTCAGCCCCAGCATTTT.

This clonotype was found a few times. The V gene is TRBV20-1, the J gene TRBJ2-3, with no clear D. CDR1 and CDR2 (germline): DFQATT, SNEGSKA (reference sequence). The CDR3 loop spans 16 amino acids. Between the trimmed V and J ends, which lost 8 bases and 1 base, there was a span of 22 bases. The DNA for the CDR3 is TGCAGTCTTGCCACTTTAGCCGATCAAGGCACAGATACGCAGTATTTT. Encoded protein: CSLATLADQGTDTQYF.

This chain links TRBV7-2 with TRBJ2-1; the D is unclear. The CDR3 contains 13 residues. The ends were cut back, 5 bases at V and 3 bases at J, with 8 bases in the middle. Germline CDR1 reads SGHTA; CDR2 reads FQGNSA. Written as DNA, the CDR3 is TGTGCCAGCAGCCCCTACAACTACAATGAGCAGTTCTTC. Its protein is CASSPYNYNEQFF.

There are a few counts of this clonotype. The genes are TRBV4-1 and TRBJ2-5; tentative D call: TRBD2 (6 bases). Germline CDR1 MGHRA, CDR2 YSYEKL. Between the trimmed V and J ends, which lost 1 base and 3 bases, there was a span of 21 bases. The CDR3 sequence is 18 residues long. CDR3 protein: CASSQVWGAGRREETQYF. CDR3 nucleotide sequence: TGCGCCAGCAGCCAAGTTTGGGGAGCAGGGAGGAGGGAAGAGACCCAGTACTTC.

In its sample, this clonotype was seen a few times. The V call is TRBV30, the J call TRBJ2-1; 9 bases are a match to TRBD1. The CDR3 is made up of 17 amino acids. CDR1 and CDR2 (germline): GTSNPN, SVGIG (reference sequence). The junction had 10 bases not matched to a gene; V was cut back by 4 bases and J by 0 bases. The CDR3 nucleotides are TGTGCCTGGATAGGTCGACAGGGGGAACGCTCCTACAATGAGCAGTTCTTC. It codes for CAWIGRQGERSYNEQFF. The variable domain in full, with the rest retrieved from reference TRBV30 and TRBJ2-1, is SQTIHQWPATLVQPVGSPLSLECTVEGTSNPNLYWYRQAAGRGLQLLFYSVGIGQISSEVPQNLSASRPQDRQFILSSKKLLLSDSGFYLCAWIGRQGERSYNEQFFGPGTRLTVL.